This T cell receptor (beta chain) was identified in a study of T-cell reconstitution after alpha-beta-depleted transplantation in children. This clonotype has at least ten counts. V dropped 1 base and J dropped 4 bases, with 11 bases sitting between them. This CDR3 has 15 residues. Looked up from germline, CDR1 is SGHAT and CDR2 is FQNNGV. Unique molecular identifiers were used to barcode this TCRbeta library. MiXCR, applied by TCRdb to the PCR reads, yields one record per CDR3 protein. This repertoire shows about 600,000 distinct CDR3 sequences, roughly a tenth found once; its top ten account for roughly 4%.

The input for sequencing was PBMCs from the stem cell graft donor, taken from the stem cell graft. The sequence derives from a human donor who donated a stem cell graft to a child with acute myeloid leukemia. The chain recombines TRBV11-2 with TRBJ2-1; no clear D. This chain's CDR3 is CASSLGGVQYNEQFF. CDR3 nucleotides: TGTGCCAGCAGCTTAGGAGGAGTCCAGTACAATGAGCAGTTCTTC.